A single sample gave rise to the 18 T cell receptor beta chains below, sequenced in a study of cytomegalovirus exposure and HLA in healthy donors. With 60 Vbeta and 13 Jbeta primers, the PCR was carried out. TCRdb's table, derived via immunoSEQ multiplex PCR, lists solely in-frame clones and lacks some. The sample consists of 140,000 to 150,000 clones, 75% to 85% of them appearing once. The source material was PBMCs. The receptors derive from a woman aged 18-30 years in good health and CMV-seropositive.

The gene calls are TRBV6-5 and TRBJ1-1, with D possibly TRBD1 on 5 matching bases. The V end lost 6 bases, the J end lost 4 bases, and 18 bases lay between the germline ends. The CDR3 consists of 15 residues. In germline, CDR1 is MNHEY, CDR2 SVGAGI. CDR3 protein: CASSYPGLPVTEAFF. The CDR3 DNA follows: TGTGCCAGCAGCTACCCGGGACTCCCCGTCACTGAAGCTTTCTTT.

The sample holds a few counts of this clone. V is TRBV7-6 and J is TRBJ2-1, with D perhaps matching TRBD2 (5 bases). Germline lookup yields CDR1 SGHVS and CDR2 FNYEAQ. V lost 3 bases, J lost 8 bases, and 11 bases lay in between. The CDR3 is made up of 13 amino acids. The CDR3 loop is CASSLSGYDEQFF. In DNA, the CDR3 is TGTGCCAGCAGCTTGTCGGGGTACGATGAGCAGTTCTTC.

The chain couples TRBV19 to TRBJ2-7, with 9 bases aligning to TRBD1. V shed 5 bases, J shed 0 bases, and the junction held 5 bases outside the gene matches. This CDR3 comprises 15 residues. Germline V gives CDR1 LNHDA, CDR2 SQIVND (reference sequence). CDR3 residues: CASSGQGSSSYEQYF. As DNA, the CDR3 is TGTGCCAGTAGTGGACAGGGGTCCTCCTCCTACGAGCAGTACTTC.

The rearrangement links TRBV9 to TRBJ2-5; TRBD2 agrees at 11 bases. Trimming took 0 bases from V and 3 from J; bases not matched to a gene: 10. CDR3 length: 18 amino acids. CDR1 SGDLS and CDR2 YYNGEE come from the germline V gene. CDR3 coding DNA: TGTGCCAGCAGCGTAGGCCCCGGACTAGCGGGCTCAAAAGAGACCCAGTACTTC. Protein: CASSVGPGLAGSKETQYF.

The chain employs TRBV5-1 and TRBJ1-2, with 8 bases lining up with TRBD1. J was trimmed by 4 bases and V by 0 bases; bases with no gene match: 8. CDR1 and CDR2 from the germline V gene are SGHRS and YFSETQ. The CDR3 length is 16 residues. The CDR3: CASSLAMDRATYGYTF. The DNA of the CDR3 is TGCGCCAGCAGCTTGGCCATGGACAGGGCAACCTATGGCTACACCTTC.

The CDR3 is CASSERTGTGQETQYF. CDR3 coding DNA: TGTGCCAGCAGTGAAAGGACCGGGACAGGGCAAGAGACCCAGTACTTC. The V and J genes are TRBV6-1 and TRBJ2-5; 9 bases map to TRBD1. Germline V gene sequence: CDR1 MNHNS, CDR2 SASEGT. With V trimmed by 2 bases and J by 2 bases, 6 bases remained unmatched. The CDR3 spans 16 residues.

This chain connects TRBV10-2 to TRBJ1-5; D not certain. The CDR3 has 14 amino acids. Trimming took off 3 bases at V and 4 bases at J, with 10 bases between the two ends. Germline CDR1 reads WSHSY; CDR2 reads SAAADI. The CDR3 sequence is CASSDPGANQPQHF. DNA of the CDR3: TGCGCCAGCAGTGACCCGGGAGCGAATCAGCCCCAGCATTTT.

The chain employs TRBV6-4 and TRBJ2-2, with unresolved D. CDR3 length equals 12 residues. From germline, CDR1 is MRHNA and CDR2 SNTAGT. V was trimmed by 2 bases and J by 7 bases, leaving 5 bases between them. The CDR3 loop is CASSDEIGELFF. As DNA, the CDR3 is TGTGCCAGCAGTGACGAGATCGGGGAGCTGTTTTTT.

This clone came up a few times. The genes are TRBV21-1 and TRBJ1-6; the table gives TRBD1 as D, unverified against the DNA. TRBV21-1 is a pseudogene locus. The CDR3 contains 17 residues. CDR3 residues: CASYLRTDVFYNSPLHF. DNA of the CDR3: TGTGCCAGCTATTTGAGGACAGACGTCTTCTATAATTCACCCCTCCACTTT.

The chain carries TRBV27 and TRBJ1-2, with 7 bases lining up with TRBD1. There are 13 residues in the CDR3. V lost 3 bases and J lost 6; bases outside the gene matches: 4. Germline V gene lookup returns CDR1 MNHEY and CDR2 SMNVEV (reference sequence). The CDR3 coding sequence is TGTGCCAGCAGTTTTAGACAGGGAGATGGCTACACCTTC. This codes for CASSFRQGDGYTF.

This rearrangement joins TRBV29-1 to TRBJ2-3; 9 positions match TRBD2. J lost 2 bases, V lost 6 bases, and 15 bases had no gene match. The length of the CDR3 is 17 residues. Per the germline V gene, CDR1 is SQVTM and CDR2 is ANQGSEA. The chain's CDR3 is CSVPKSGGLTFTDTQYF. The CDR3 region has the DNA TGCAGCGTACCGAAGAGCGGGGGGCTGACTTTCACAGATACGCAGTATTTT.

The table lists this clone with a count of one. The V and J genes are TRBV27 and TRBJ2-1, with TRBD1 matching 10 bases. The trim removed 5 bases at V and 9 bases at J, leaving 7 bases unmatched. Per the germline V gene, CDR1 is MNHEY and CDR2 is SMNVEV (reference sequence). CDR3 size: 14 residues. CDR3 coding DNA: TGTGCCAGCAGTGGGGACAGGGGTGGGAGTGAGCAGTTCTTC. It encodes CASSGDRGGSEQFF.

V gene TRBV6-1 combines with J gene TRBJ1-5, with D tentatively TRBD1 (6 bases). Germline V gene sequence: CDR1 MNHNS, CDR2 SASEGT. The length of the CDR3 is 16 residues. Trimming pared 3 bases from V and 1 base from J, leaving 13 bases between. This chain's CDR3 is CASSETTGRSNQPQHF. The CDR3 nucleotides read TGTGCCAGCAGTGAGACGACAGGTAGGAGCAATCAGCCCCAGCATTTT.

The chain is built from TRBV6-5 and TRBJ2-2; 7 bases align to TRBD2. This CDR3 spans 14 amino acids. CDR1 is MNHEY and CDR2 is SVGAGI in the germline V gene. V was pared by 8 bases and J by 4 bases, with 7 bases of the junction left unmatched. In nucleotides, the CDR3 is TGTGCCAGCGCTCTTACGGGGGGCACCGGGGAGCTGTTTTTT. Protein product: CASALTGGTGELFF.

This chain links TRBV2 with TRBJ1-5; 10 nucleotides agree with TRBD1. Per germline, CDR1 SNHLY and CDR2 FYNNEI. Trimming took 7 bases from V and 0 from J; bases not matched to a gene: 3. This CDR3 region has 15 residues. CDR3 protein: CASTGTGASNQPQHF. CDR3 coding DNA: TGTGCCAGCACAGGGACAGGGGCTAGCAATCAGCCCCAGCATTTT. The full variable domain, in which reference TRBV2 and TRBJ1-5 provide the parts outside the CDR3, is EPEVTQTPSHQVTQMGQEVILRCVPISNHLYFYWYRQILGQKVEFLVSFYNNEISEKSEIFDDQFSVERPDGSNFTLKIRSTKLEDSAMYFCASTGTGASNQPQHFGDGTRLSIL.

The chain is built from TRBV5-1 and TRBJ2-1; 11 nucleotides match TRBD1. This CDR3 has 15 amino acids. The trim removed 2 bases at V and 6 bases at J, leaving 4 bases unmatched. Germline values: CDR1 SGHRS, CDR2 YFSETQ. CDR3 region: CASSFGTGGINEQFF. CDR3 in DNA: TGCGCCAGCAGCTTTGGGACAGGGGGTATCAATGAGCAGTTCTTC.

The V call is TRBV2, the J call TRBJ2-3; unclear D gene. Trimming left V 8 bases short and J 0 bases short, with 9 bases between. CDR3 length equals 13 residues. CDR1 SNHLY and CDR2 FYNNEI come from the germline V gene. CDR3 sequence: CASAEVSTDTQYF. The CDR3 DNA is TGTGCCAGCGCGGAAGTTAGCACAGATACGCAGTATTTT.

As DNA, the CDR3 is TGTGCCACCAGCAGAGACAGGGGGACCTACGAGCAGTACTTC. Translating gives CATSRDRGTYEQYF. This chain links TRBV15 with TRBJ2-7, with 7 bases matching TRBD1. The V gene's germline CDR1 is LNHNV and CDR2 YYDKDF (reference sequence). J lost 2 bases, V lost 0 bases, and 1 base had no gene match. The CDR3 runs to 14 residues.